Shown below are 15 T cell receptor beta chains from a single sample sequenced in a study of blood T cell repertoires in COVID-19 (dated by TCRdb to 2020 to 2022). The library relied on the immunoSEQ multiplex PCR assay. Held by TCRdb, this immuneACCESS table contains in-frame sequences only and omits some clones. Under half of the omission traces to an unresolved V gene where checked; the cause of the rest is unknown. This sample holds about 100,000 clones; less than 90% were observed only once. The top ten clonotypes cover 1.5% to 2% of the sample. Material: peripheral blood. The receptors derive from an elderly man with acute or convalescent COVID-19.

The chain uses TRBV19 and TRBJ1-6; D unclear. Per germline, CDR1 LNHDA and CDR2 SQIVND (reference sequence). CDR3 length: 14 residues. V was shortened by 4 bases and J by 9 bases, with 13 bases between the two germline ends. The CDR3, as DNA: TGTGCCAGTAGTACGGGTCGACTGGGTTCACCCCTCCACTTT. This translates into CASSTGRLGSPLHF.

This rearrangement joins TRBV19 to TRBJ2-1; 7 bases are a match to TRBD1. The CDR3 has 13 amino acids. From germline, CDR1 is LNHDA and CDR2 SQIVND (reference sequence). J gave up 9 bases and V 3 bases, and 5 bases lay outside the gene matches. DNA of the CDR3: TGTGCCAGTAGTATCGGGACAGTCGGTGAGCAGTTCTTC. This sequence encodes CASSIGTVGEQFF.

This clone was seen more than once but under ten times. The J gene is TRBJ2-1, the V gene TRBV29-1; TRBD1 matches 7 bases. With 6 bases clipped from V and 0 bases from J, the junction kept 5 bases outside the gene matches. This CDR3 spans 14 amino acids. CDR1 and CDR2 (germline): SQVTM, ANQGSEA. The CDR3 reads CSVNRDSSYNEQFF. The DNA for the CDR3 is TGCAGCGTCAACCGGGACAGCTCCTACAATGAGCAGTTCTTC.

The chain employs TRBV7-9 and TRBJ1-1; a possible D gene is TRBD1 (6 bases). CDR1 SEHNR and CDR2 FQNEAQ come from the germline V gene (reference sequence). CDR3 length: 15 amino acids. Trimming left V 5 bases short and J 0 bases short, with 13 bases between. The CDR3, as DNA: TGTGCCAGCAGCCTCGGACAGAACATGAACACTGAAGCTTTCTTT. This sequence encodes CASSLGQNMNTEAFF. The full variable domain, completed using reference TRBV7-9 and TRBJ1-1, is DTGVSQNPRHKITKRGQNVTFRCDPISEHNRLYWYRQTLGQGPEFLTYFQNEAQLEKSRLLSDRFSAERPKGSFSTLEIQRTEQGDSAMYLCASSLGQNMNTEAFFGQGTRLTVV.

V usage is TRBV6-1 and J usage is TRBJ1-3, with D perhaps matching TRBD1 (6 bases). The CDR3 loop spans 13 amino acids. Per the germline V gene, CDR1 is MNHNS and CDR2 is SASEGT. V was pared by 7 bases and J by 1 base, with 8 bases between. CDR3 DNA sequence: TGTGCCAGCACCCAGGGGTCTGGAAACACCATATATTTT. Its translation: CASTQGSGNTIYF.

The rearrangement links TRBV2 to TRBJ1-2, with D perhaps matching TRBD1 (6 bases). CDR1 SNHLY and CDR2 FYNNEI come from the germline V gene. The ends were cut back, 1 base at V and 6 bases at J, with 15 bases in the middle. The CDR3 spans 15 residues. This CDR3 is CASSEDGRGSHGYTF. DNA for the CDR3: TGTGCCAGCAGTGAAGACGGGAGGGGGTCCCATGGCTACACCTTC. Full variable domain (remainder filled in from reference TRBV2 and TRBJ1-2): EPEVTQTPSHQVTQMGQEVILRCVPISNHLYFYWYRQILGQKVEFLVSFYNNEISEKSEIFDDQFSVERPDGSNFTLKIRSTKLEDSAMYFCASSEDGRGSHGYTFGSGTRLTVV.

The chain couples TRBV20-1 to TRBJ2-5, with TRBD2 as a possible D gene (6 bases). This CDR3 is 13 amino acids long. Germline V lookup: CDR1 DFQATT, CDR2 SNEGSKA (reference sequence). Trimming took off 3 bases at V and 7 bases at J, with 15 bases between the two ends. CDR3 residues: CSASSSRAGTQYF. Written as DNA, the CDR3 is TGCAGTGCTAGTTCTAGCCGAGCGGGGACCCAGTACTTC.

The chain combines TRBV29-1 with TRBJ1-3; possibly TRBD1 for D (5 bases). The ends were cut back, 7 bases at V and 0 bases at J, with 16 bases in the middle. This CDR3 contains 15 residues. CDR1 is SQVTM, CDR2 ANQGSEA, per germline. The CDR3 sequence: CSASVGGYSGNTIYF. The CDR3 bases are TGCAGCGCCTCAGTCGGGGGATACTCTGGAAACACCATATATTTT. The whole variable domain, filled in from reference TRBV29-1 and TRBJ1-3, reads SAVISQKPSRDICQRGTSLTIQCQVDSQVTMMFWYRQQPGQSLTLIATANQGSEATYESGFVIDKFPISRPNLTFSTLTVSNMSPEDSSIYLCSASVGGYSGNTIYFGEGSWLTVV.

The CDR3 protein is CASRLTASGSYEQYF. In DNA form, the CDR3 reads TGTGCCAGCAGGCTTACGGCTAGCGGGTCCTACGAGCAGTACTTC. The chain links TRBV2 to TRBJ2-7; 8 bases align to TRBD2. The V segment lost 6 bases and the J segment 1 base; nucleotides outside the gene matches: 8. Per germline, CDR1 SNHLY and CDR2 FYNNEI. This CDR3 comprises 15 residues.

The chain recombines TRBV3-1 (or the pseudogene TRBV3-2) with TRBJ1-2; D might be TRBD1 (5 bases). This CDR3 has 16 amino acids. From germline, CDR1 is LGHDT and CDR2 YNNKEL (reference sequence). V dropped 5 bases and J dropped 9 bases, with 25 bases sitting between them. The CDR3 region is CASSTAHLGGFTRYTF. The CDR3 region has the DNA TGTGCCAGCAGCACGGCCCACTTGGGGGGGTTTACCCGCTACACCTTC.

The V and J genes are TRBV4-1 and TRBJ2-1; D is undetermined. Germline CDR1 MGHRA, CDR2 YSYEKL. The CDR3 has 16 residues. The V and J ends lost 0 bases and 0 bases respectively, with 9 bases between them. This CDR3 is CASSQDPRSSYNEQFF. In DNA form, the CDR3 reads TGCGCCAGCAGCCAAGATCCACGGAGCTCCTACAATGAGCAGTTCTTC.

V and J are TRBV5-1 and TRBJ2-2; D possibly corresponds to TRBD1 (6 bases). Trimming took off 4 bases at V and 0 bases at J, with 10 bases between the two ends. The CDR3 has 15 residues. Germline assignment: CDR1 SGHRS and CDR2 YFSETQ. As DNA, the CDR3 is TGCGCCAGCAGCCCAGGGGCCGCGAACACCGGGGAGCTGTTTTTT. Translated, it gives CASSPGAANTGELFF.

The V call is TRBV6-5, the J call TRBJ2-7, with 7 nucleotides matching TRBD2. CDR3 size: 15 residues. The trim removed 0 bases at V and 3 bases at J, leaving 5 bases unmatched. Germline V CDR1 and CDR2: MNHEY, SVGAGI. The CDR3 DNA reads TGTGCCAGCAGTTACTCACAGCGGGATAACTACGAGCAGTACTTC. Translated, it gives CASSYSQRDNYEQYF.

V and J are TRBV7-9 and TRBJ2-3, with 9 bases aligning to TRBD1. The ends lost 5 bases at V and 2 bases at J; junction bases unmatched: 14. The CDR3 covers 18 residues. CDR1 is SEHNR, CDR2 FQNEAQ, per germline (reference sequence). The CDR3 DNA reads TGTGCCAGCAGCCGACCGGGACAGGGCTTCGGTTTCACAGATACGCAGTATTTT. Its translation is CASSRPGQGFGFTDTQYF. Supplemented by reference TRBV7-9 and TRBJ2-3, the full variable domain reads DTGVSQNPRHKITKRGQNVTFRCDPISEHNRLYWYRQTLGQGPEFLTYFQNEAQLEKSRLLSDRFSAERPKGSFSTLEIQRTEQGDSAMYLCASSRPGQGFGFTDTQYFGPGTRLTVL.

The chain recombines TRBV2 with TRBJ2-1; 7 bases agree with TRBD1. The ends lost 6 bases at V and 10 bases at J; junction bases unmatched: 3. Germline CDR1 SNHLY, CDR2 FYNNEI. CDR3 length: 11 amino acids. DNA of the CDR3: TGTGCCAGCAGGGCAGGGGGAGAGCAGTTCTTC. Translated, it gives CASRAGGEQFF. Full variable domain (outside the CDR3, taken from reference TRBV2 and TRBJ2-1): EPEVTQTPSHQVTQMGQEVILRCVPISNHLYFYWYRQILGQKVEFLVSFYNNEISEKSEIFDDQFSVERPDGSNFTLKIRSTKLEDSAMYFCASRAGGEQFFGPGTRLTVL.